A single T cell receptor beta chain is shown here with its context. The V and J ends lost 0 bases and 0 bases respectively, with 8 bases between them. The CDR3 contains 14 residues. Germline CDR1 reads GTSNPN; CDR2 reads SVGIG (reference sequence). The data were taken from a study of T cell responses to AZD1222 COVID-19 vaccine. TCRdb keeps only in-frame clones here, not all; method: immunoSEQ multiplex PCR. The sample has just under 95,000 clones; approximately 90% are singletons. The clonotype comes from an adult in good health. The genes are TRBV30 and TRBJ1-1; no definite D call. This specimen consisted of peripheral blood, obtained on day 0 of AZD1222 vaccination. The DNA for the CDR3 is TGTGCCTGGAGTGTAGTCACTATGAACACTGAAGCTTTCTTT. Its protein product is CAWSVVTMNTEAFF.